Listed below are T cell receptor beta chains from one sample, sequenced in a study of cytomegalovirus exposure and HLA in healthy donors. Method: immunoSEQ multiplex PCR; TCRdb's copy keeps in-frame clones and lacks some. The table lists roughly 270,000 clones, approximately 88% of them singletons. The sample taken for sequencing was PBMCs. These receptors came from a woman aged 18-29 years in good health and CMV-seronegative. Both conserved end residues are part of each CDR3. Fields, in order: clone size, CDR3 length, J gene, V gene, D gene, CDR3 protein, CDR3 DNA. The D gene is left open where the match is weak. Part of the rows lack a size; the others show once, few, many or a class for expanded clones.

abundance: NA
len: 16
j_gene: TRBJ1-1
v_gene: TRBV6-5
d_gene: TRBD1
CDR3aa: CASSYGQGLLNTEAFF
CDR3nt: TGTGCCAGCAGTTACGGACAGGGGTTACTGAACACTGAAGCTTTCTTT

abundance: NA
len: 16
j_gene: TRBJ2-2
v_gene: TRBV9
d_gene: TRBD2
CDR3aa: CASSLTAGAGTGELFF
CDR3nt: TGTGCCAGCAGCCTCACAGCGGGGGCGGGGACCGGGGAGCTGTTTTTT

abundance: NA
len: 18
j_gene: TRBJ2-7
v_gene: TRBV19
d_gene: TRBD2
CDR3aa: CASSPSIPGLAQTYEQYF
CDR3nt: TGTGCCAGTAGTCCTTCCATCCCGGGACTAGCGCAGACCTACGAGCAGTACTTC

abundance: NA
len: 14
j_gene: TRBJ1-5
v_gene: TRBV15
d_gene: NA
CDR3aa: CATSYQGSNQPQHF
CDR3nt: TGTGCCACCAGCTACCAGGGTAGCAATCAGCCCCAGCATTTT

abundance: once
len: 13
j_gene: TRBJ2-1
v_gene: TRBV9
d_gene: NA
CDR3aa: CASSVSSDNEQFF
CDR3nt: TGTGCCAGCAGCGTATCTTCGGACAATGAGCAGTTCTTC

abundance: few
len: 16
j_gene: TRBJ2-7
v_gene: TRBV7-9
d_gene: TRBD2
CDR3aa: CASSPVLAGTPYEQYF
CDR3nt: TGTGCCAGCAGCCCAGTATTAGCGGGAACACCCTACGAGCAGTACTTC

abundance: NA
len: 12
j_gene: TRBJ2-7
v_gene: TRBV6-5
d_gene: TRBD2
CDR3aa: CASSYSMGLQYF
CDR3nt: TGTGCCAGCAGTTACTCGATGGGACTACAGTACTTC

abundance: NA
len: 14
j_gene: TRBJ2-3
v_gene: TRBV10-1
d_gene: TRBD2
CDR3aa: CASSEAGVPDTQYF
CDR3nt: TGCGCCAGCAGTGAAGCGGGAGTCCCGGATACGCAGTATTTT

abundance: NA
len: 12
j_gene: TRBJ1-2
v_gene: TRBV10-1
d_gene: TRBD1
CDR3aa: CASRTGESGYTF
CDR3nt: TGCGCCAGTCGGACAGGCGAAAGTGGCTACACCTTC

abundance: NA
len: 14
j_gene: TRBJ2-5
v_gene: TRBV19
d_gene: NA
CDR3aa: CASSIGNRVETQYF
CDR3nt: TGTGCCAGTAGTATTGGCAACAGGGTAGAGACCCAGTACTTC

abundance: NA
len: 18
j_gene: TRBJ1-1
v_gene: TRBV9
d_gene: TRBD1
CDR3aa: CASSPKGQGLVGLSEAFF
CDR3nt: TGTGCCAGCAGCCCAAAGGGACAGGGGCTCGTGGGTTTGTCTGAAGCTTTCTTT

abundance: NA
len: 13
j_gene: TRBJ2-7
v_gene: TRBV7-2
d_gene: TRBD1
CDR3aa: CASTRDSDHEQYF
CDR3nt: TGTGCCAGTACCCGGGACAGCGACCACGAGCAGTACTTC

abundance: NA
len: 21
j_gene: TRBJ1-2
v_gene: TRBV7-6
d_gene: TRBD1
CDR3aa: CASSLSFRGVSGDRTLNGYTF
CDR3nt: TGTGCCAGCAGCTTAAGTTTTAGAGGGGTATCCGGGGACAGGACCCTAAATGGCTACACCTTC

abundance: NA
len: 15
j_gene: TRBJ2-7
v_gene: TRBV5-4
d_gene: TRBD1
CDR3aa: CASSPGTGSGYEQYF
CDR3nt: TGTGCCAGCAGCCCCGGGACAGGGTCAGGGTACGAGCAGTACTTC

abundance: NA
len: 14
j_gene: TRBJ2-7
v_gene: TRBV27
d_gene: NA
CDR3aa: CASSFGDRTYEQYF
CDR3nt: TGTGCCAGCAGTTTCGGCGACAGAACCTACGAGCAGTACTTC

abundance: NA
len: 15
j_gene: TRBJ1-3
v_gene: TRBV28
d_gene: NA
CDR3aa: CASSLNRVSGNTIYF
CDR3nt: TGTGCCAGCAGTCTCAACAGGGTCTCTGGAAACACCATATATTTT

abundance: NA
len: 14
j_gene: TRBJ2-7
v_gene: TRBV7-9
d_gene: NA
CDR3aa: CASSLAGGIYEQYF
CDR3nt: TGTGCCAGCAGCTTAGCAGGGGGTATCTACGAGCAGTACTTC

abundance: NA
len: 15
j_gene: TRBJ2-7
v_gene: TRBV19
d_gene: NA
CDR3aa: CASSIRSGSSYEQYF
CDR3nt: TGTGCCAGTAGTATCCGCTCCGGGTCCTCCTACGAGCAGTACTTC

abundance: NA
len: 13
j_gene: TRBJ2-1
v_gene: TRBV7-3
d_gene: NA
CDR3aa: CASSLTPRNEQFF
CDR3nt: TGTGCCAGCAGCTTAACCCCTCGCAATGAGCAGTTCTTC

abundance: NA
len: 16
j_gene: TRBJ2-1
v_gene: TRBV7-3
d_gene: NA
CDR3aa: CASSPQASDSYNEQFF
CDR3nt: TGTGCCAGCAGTCCTCAGGCTAGCGACTCCTACAATGAGCAGTTCTTC

abundance: once
len: 16
j_gene: TRBJ1-2
v_gene: TRBV9
d_gene: NA
CDR3aa: CASSEQPQPDSYGYTF
CDR3nt: TGTGCCAGCAGCGAGCAGCCACAACCAGACAGCTATGGCTACACCTTC

abundance: NA
len: 13
j_gene: TRBJ1-3
v_gene: TRBV4-3
d_gene: NA
CDR3aa: CASSQATRNTIYF
CDR3nt: TGCGCCAGCAGCCAAGCTACCAGAAACACCATATATTTT

abundance: NA
len: 13
j_gene: TRBJ1-1
v_gene: TRBV27
d_gene: NA
CDR3aa: CASKPGVNTEAFF
CDR3nt: TGTGCCAGCAAGCCGGGGGTGAACACTGAAGCTTTCTTT

abundance: NA
len: 14
j_gene: TRBJ1-2
v_gene: TRBV9
d_gene: TRBD1
CDR3aa: CASSEYRDRHGYTF
CDR3nt: TGTGCCAGCAGCGAGTACCGGGACAGACATGGCTACACCTTC

abundance: NA
len: 15
j_gene: TRBJ2-3
v_gene: TRBV27
d_gene: NA
CDR3aa: CASSPTNPFADTQYF
CDR3nt: TGTGCCAGCAGTCCCACAAACCCCTTTGCAGATACGCAGTATTTT

abundance: NA
len: 17
j_gene: TRBJ2-6
v_gene: TRBV4-1
d_gene: TRBD2
CDR3aa: CAISLGTGGSGANVLTF
CDR3nt: TGCGCCATTTCCCTCGGGACGGGGGGCTCTGGGGCCAACGTCCTGACTTTC

abundance: NA
len: 14
j_gene: TRBJ2-2
v_gene: TRBV7-9
d_gene: NA
CDR3aa: CASSLGQNTGELFF
CDR3nt: TGTGCCAGCAGCTTGGGACAAAACACCGGGGAGCTGTTTTTT

abundance: NA
len: 15
j_gene: TRBJ2-7
v_gene: TRBV7-6
d_gene: TRBD1
CDR3aa: CASSSGTASSYEQYF
CDR3nt: TGTGCCAGCAGCTCTGGGACAGCCTCCTCCTACGAGCAGTACTTC

abundance: NA
len: 14
j_gene: TRBJ1-5
v_gene: TRBV5-8
d_gene: NA
CDR3aa: CASSLRGSNQPQHF
CDR3nt: TGTGCCAGCAGCTTGCGGGGTAGCAATCAGCCCCAGCATTTT

abundance: NA
len: 15
j_gene: TRBJ2-1
v_gene: TRBV7-8
d_gene: NA
CDR3aa: CASSLGAMNYNEQFF
CDR3nt: TGTGCCAGCAGCTTAGGAGCTATGAACTACAATGAGCAGTTCTTC

abundance: NA
len: 15
j_gene: TRBJ1-5
v_gene: TRBV7-8
d_gene: TRBD1
CDR3aa: CASSLADRGNQPQHF
CDR3nt: TGTGCCAGCAGCCTGGCGGACAGGGGAAACCAGCCCCAGCATTTT

abundance: NA
len: 15
j_gene: TRBJ2-5
v_gene: TRBV19
d_gene: TRBD1
CDR3aa: CASSTRRTGEETQYF
CDR3nt: TGTGCCAGTAGTACCCGTCGGACAGGAGAAGAGACCCAGTACTTC

abundance: few
len: 13
j_gene: TRBJ2-7
v_gene: TRBV15
d_gene: NA
CDR3aa: CATSGNLGSEQYF
CDR3nt: TGTGCCACCAGCGGCAACCTAGGATCCGAGCAGTACTTC

abundance: NA
len: 15
j_gene: TRBJ1-2
v_gene: TRBV28
d_gene: TRBD1
CDR3aa: CASSTRTGINYGYTF
CDR3nt: TGTGCCAGCAGCACCAGGACAGGGATAAACTATGGCTACACCTTC

abundance: NA
len: 13
j_gene: TRBJ1-2
v_gene: TRBV4-3
d_gene: NA
CDR3aa: CASSTGGGYGYTF
CDR3nt: TGCGCCAGCAGCACCGGGGGGGGCTATGGCTACACCTTC

abundance: NA
len: 18
j_gene: TRBJ2-1
v_gene: TRBV23-1
d_gene: TRBD1
CDR3aa: CASSQQNPPGGQGGEQFF
CDR3nt: TGCGCCAGCAGTCAACAAAATCCCCCTGGGGGACAGGGCGGTGAGCAGTTCTTC

abundance: NA
len: 14
j_gene: TRBJ2-7
v_gene: TRBV29-1
d_gene: TRBD1
CDR3aa: CSVGPLDRAHEQYF
CDR3nt: TGCAGCGTTGGACCTCTGGACAGGGCCCACGAGCAGTACTTC

abundance: few
len: 15
j_gene: TRBJ2-3
v_gene: TRBV7-9
d_gene: NA
CDR3aa: CASSFGRESTDTQYF
CDR3nt: TGTGCCAGCAGCTTTGGTCGGGAGAGCACAGATACGCAGTATTTT

abundance: NA
len: 14
j_gene: TRBJ1-3
v_gene: TRBV6-1
d_gene: NA
CDR3aa: CASSDGGSGNTIYF
CDR3nt: TGTGCCAGCAGTGATGGGGGGTCTGGAAACACCATATATTTT

abundance: NA
len: 17
j_gene: TRBJ2-2
v_gene: TRBV25-1
d_gene: TRBD2
CDR3aa: CASSPTSGRDNTGELFF
CDR3nt: TGTGCCAGCAGTCCGACTAGCGGGAGGGACAACACCGGGGAGCTGTTTTTT

abundance: NA
len: 16
j_gene: TRBJ2-7
v_gene: TRBV6-5
d_gene: NA
CDR3aa: CASSYLPGTTGYEQYF
CDR3nt: TGTGCCAGCAGTTACCTCCCCGGGACAACTGGCTACGAGCAGTACTTC

abundance: NA
len: 15
j_gene: TRBJ2-1
v_gene: TRBV27
d_gene: TRBD1
CDR3aa: CASSGTVLTYNEQFF
CDR3nt: TGTGCCAGCAGTGGGACAGTCCTCACCTACAATGAGCAGTTCTTC